Following are 6 T cell receptor beta chains from one sample sequenced in a study of regulatory T cells in long-lasting Graves disease. Indicated time point: persistent/refractory GD, antithyroid drugs over 5 years with positive TRAb. From PBMCs, RNA was extracted and then used to make the TCR library. The authors built TCR beta libraries using iRepertoire HTBI primers and Arm-PCR of CDR3 regions. TCRdb independently ran MiXCR on the multiplex PCR reads; one entry per CDR3 protein. The top ten hold 7% to 9.5% of the sample, which has about 470,000 distinct CDR3 sequences, less than 25% seen once. Sequenced material: peripheral blood mononuclear cells (PBMCs), taken when the disease was refractory, from a patient treated with antithyroid drugs. These receptors originate from a female donor with Graves disease.

The chain employs TRBV4-1 and TRBJ2-7; 10 bases align to TRBD2. The V and J ends lost 3 bases and 2 bases, in that order; junction bases with no gene match: 7. In germline, CDR1 is MGHRA, CDR2 YSYEKL. This CDR3 comprises 16 residues. The DNA of the CDR3 is TGCGCCAGCAGCCACATTACTAGCGGGAAGCCCTACGAGCAGTACTTC. This sequence encodes CASSHITSGKPYEQYF.

This clonotype was seen at least ten times. This chain uses TRBV6-1 with TRBJ1-4; unclear D gene. Germline V lookup: CDR1 MNHNS, CDR2 SASEGT. Trimming removed 10 bases from V and 4 bases from J, with 16 bases in between. The CDR3 has 14 residues. CDR3 residues: CATKEEQFNEKLFF. CDR3 nucleotides: TGTGCCACTAAAGAAGAACAGTTTAATGAAAAACTGTTTTTT.

This clonotype was found a few times. The V and J genes are TRBV7-6 and TRBJ2-2; D uncertain. Germline assignment: CDR1 SGHVS and CDR2 FNYEAQ. V was pared by 3 bases and J by 4 bases, with 6 bases between. This CDR3 has 13 residues. The DNA for the CDR3 is TGTGCCAGCAGCTTGGATCCCACCGGGGAGCTGTTTTTT. Residues: CASSLDPTGELFF.

There are many counts of this clonotype. This sequence joins TRBV12-3 or TRBV12-4 and TRBJ1-1; 8 bases are a match to TRBD1. This CDR3 contains 12 residues. V lost 5 bases, J lost 8 bases, and 4 bases stayed unmatched. The CDR3 region has the DNA TGTGCCAGCAGTGCAGGGGGCCACGAAGCTTTCTTT. It is translated as CASSAGGHEAFF.

A note on this clonotype: At one boundary the junction diverges from the germline segment, which might be a read error. CDR3 coding DNA: TGTGCCAGCAGCCAGGAAAGCGGGAGGGCACACTTC. It yields the protein CASSQESGRAHF. This chain joins TRBV14 and TRBJ2-7; the match to TRBD2 covers 10 bases. The CDR3 is 12 residues long. The germline V gene encodes CDR1 SGHDN and CDR2 FVKESK.

This clonotype occurred a few times. One junction end does not reproduce the germline sequence, and a read error may be involved. The chain uses TRBV7-9 and TRBJ2-5, with D possibly TRBD1 on 5 matching bases. Looked up from germline, CDR1 is SEHNR and CDR2 is FQNEAQ (reference sequence). The CDR3 runs to 11 residues. The CDR3 loop is CASSFDSSARF. CDR3 sequence (DNA): TGTGCCAGCAGCTTTGACAGCAGTGCCCGCTTC. Together with reference TRBV7-9 and TRBJ2-5, the CDR3 gives the full variable domain: DTGVSQNPRHKITKRGQNVTFRCDPISEHNRLYWYRQTLGQGPEFLTYFQNEAQLEKSRLLSDRFSAERPKGSFSTLEIQRTEQGDSAMYLCASSFDSSARFGPGTRLLVL.